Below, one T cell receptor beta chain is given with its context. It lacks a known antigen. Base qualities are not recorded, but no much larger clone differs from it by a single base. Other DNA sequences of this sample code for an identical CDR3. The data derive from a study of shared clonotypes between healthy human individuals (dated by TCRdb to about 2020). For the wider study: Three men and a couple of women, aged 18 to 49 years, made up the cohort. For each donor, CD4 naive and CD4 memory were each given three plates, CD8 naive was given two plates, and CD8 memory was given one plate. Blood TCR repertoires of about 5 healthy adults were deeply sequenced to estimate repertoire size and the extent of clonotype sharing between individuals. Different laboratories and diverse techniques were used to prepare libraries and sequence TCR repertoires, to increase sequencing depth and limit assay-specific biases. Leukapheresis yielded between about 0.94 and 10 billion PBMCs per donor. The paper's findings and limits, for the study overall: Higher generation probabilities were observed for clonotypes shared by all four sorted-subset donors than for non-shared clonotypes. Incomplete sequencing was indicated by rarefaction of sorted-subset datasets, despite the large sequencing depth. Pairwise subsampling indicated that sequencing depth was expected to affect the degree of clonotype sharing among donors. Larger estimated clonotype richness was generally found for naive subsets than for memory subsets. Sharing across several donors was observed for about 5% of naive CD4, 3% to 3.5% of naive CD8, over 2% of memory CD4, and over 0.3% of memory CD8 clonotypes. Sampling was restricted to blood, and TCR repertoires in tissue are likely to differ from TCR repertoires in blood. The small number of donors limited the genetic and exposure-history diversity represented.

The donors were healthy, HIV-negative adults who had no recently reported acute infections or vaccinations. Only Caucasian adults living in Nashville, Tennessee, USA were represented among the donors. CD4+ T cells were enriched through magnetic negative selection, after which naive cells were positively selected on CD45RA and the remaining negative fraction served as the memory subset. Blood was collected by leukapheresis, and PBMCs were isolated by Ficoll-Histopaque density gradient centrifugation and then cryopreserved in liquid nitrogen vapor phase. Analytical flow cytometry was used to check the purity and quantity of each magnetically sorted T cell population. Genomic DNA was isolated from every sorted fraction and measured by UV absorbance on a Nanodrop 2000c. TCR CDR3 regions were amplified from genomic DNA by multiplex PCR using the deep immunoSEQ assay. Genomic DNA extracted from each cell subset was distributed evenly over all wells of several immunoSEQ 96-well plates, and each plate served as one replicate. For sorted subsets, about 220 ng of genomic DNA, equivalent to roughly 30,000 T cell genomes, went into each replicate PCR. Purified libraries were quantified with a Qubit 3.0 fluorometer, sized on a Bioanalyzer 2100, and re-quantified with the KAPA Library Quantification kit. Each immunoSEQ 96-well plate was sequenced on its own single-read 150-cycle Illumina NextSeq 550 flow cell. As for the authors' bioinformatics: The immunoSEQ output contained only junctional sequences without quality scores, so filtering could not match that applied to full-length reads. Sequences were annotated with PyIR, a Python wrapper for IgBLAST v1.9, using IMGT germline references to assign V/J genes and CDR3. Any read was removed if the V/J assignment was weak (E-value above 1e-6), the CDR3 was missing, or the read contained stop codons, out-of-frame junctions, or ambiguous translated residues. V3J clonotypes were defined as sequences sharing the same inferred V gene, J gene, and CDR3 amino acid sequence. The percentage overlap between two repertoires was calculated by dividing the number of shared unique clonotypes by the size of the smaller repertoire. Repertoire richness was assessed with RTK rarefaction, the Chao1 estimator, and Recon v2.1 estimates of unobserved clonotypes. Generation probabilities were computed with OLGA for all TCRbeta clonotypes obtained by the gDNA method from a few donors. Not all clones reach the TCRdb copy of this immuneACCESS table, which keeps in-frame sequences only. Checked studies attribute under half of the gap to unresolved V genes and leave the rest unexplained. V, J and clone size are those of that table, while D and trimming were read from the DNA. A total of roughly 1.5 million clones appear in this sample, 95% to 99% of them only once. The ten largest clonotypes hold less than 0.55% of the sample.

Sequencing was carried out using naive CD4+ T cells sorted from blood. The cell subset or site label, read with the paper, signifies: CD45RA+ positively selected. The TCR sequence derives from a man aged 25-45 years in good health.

The base sequence is TGTGCCAGCAGTTACGGGACAGGGGCCACTGAAGCTTTCTTT. Its protein reads: CASSYGTGATEAFF. The rearrangement joined TRBV6-5 to TRBJ1-1, with TRBD1 matching 10 junction bases. For this chain, trimming is 2 bases at the V end and 4 bases at the J end, and the number of junction bases without a gene match is 1. Reading from cysteine to phenylalanine, the CDR3 counts 14 amino acids. Of the read, only the CDR3 DNA is kept; its 42 bases are in frame from base 1. According to the germline V gene, CDR1 reads MNHEY and CDR2 reads SVGAGI.